Listed here are 25 T cell receptor beta chains from one sample, sequenced in a study of CD8 T cells in Susac syndrome. After extraction with the RNeasy kit, 0.5 to 1 ug of the RNA was reverse transcribed using random hexamers. TCRdb called the immunoSEQ multiplex PCR reads again in MiXCR, with one record for every CDR3 protein. The repertoire includes just under 150,000 distinct CDR3 sequences, approximately 94% of them detected once, and approximately 0.09% sits in the top ten. The sample consisted of CD4+ T cells from PBMCs. The receptors come from a human donor in good health.

This clonotype was observed once. The rearrangement links TRBV28 to TRBJ2-3; D is undetermined. This CDR3 is 13 amino acids long. Trimming shortened V by 7 bases and J by 2 bases, and 10 bases separated the two germline ends. Germline values: CDR1 MDHEN, CDR2 SYDVKM. The chain's CDR3 is CASTPRLTDTQYF. DNA for the CDR3: TGTGCCAGCACCCCCCGCCTCACAGATACGCAGTATTTT.

V gene TRBV6-1 combines with J gene TRBJ2-7; D unclear. Germline CDR1 MNHNS, CDR2 SASEGT. V lost 5 bases to trimming and J lost 0 bases, with 8 bases between them. There are 13 residues in the CDR3. CDR3 bases: TGTGCCAGCAGTCGGGCCGGCTCCTACGAGCAGTACTTC. Translation: CASSRAGSYEQYF.

CDR3 amino acids: CASKVAGGLGEQFF. The CDR3 nucleotides read TGTGCCAGTAAAGTAGCGGGAGGGCTGGGAGAGCAGTTCTTC. The J gene is TRBJ2-1, the V gene TRBV19; 11 bases line up with TRBD2. Germline-derived CDR1 and CDR2 are LNHDA and SQIVND (reference sequence). This CDR3 has 14 amino acids. The V segment lost 7 bases and the J segment 10 bases; nucleotides outside the gene matches: 9.

The J gene is TRBJ1-5, the V gene TRBV21-1; TRBD1, the table's D call, was not compared with the DNA. TRBV21-1 is tagged as a pseudogene. This CDR3 is built from 16 residues. This CDR3 is CASSITTGGEDQPQHF. The CDR3 DNA reads TGTGCCAGCAGCATAACGACAGGGGGCGAGGATCAGCCCCAGCATTTT.

This chain uses TRBV27 with TRBJ1-2; 8 bases are a match to TRBD1. Germline assignment: CDR1 MNHEY and CDR2 SMNVEV (reference sequence). The CDR3 is 14 amino acids. The V segment lost 7 bases and the J segment 7 bases; nucleotides outside the gene matches: 11. DNA for the CDR3: TGTGCCAGCACGTCATCAGGGGGCGGAGGTGGCTACACCTTC. It yields the protein CASTSSGGGGGYTF.

The chain employs TRBV7-9 and TRBJ2-7, with a possible D match to TRBD2 (6 bases). Germline V gene sequence: CDR1 SEHNR, CDR2 FQNEAQ (reference sequence). The CDR3 runs to 13 residues. Trimming left V 5 bases short and J 6 bases short, with 14 bases between. The chain's CDR3 is CASSVSGRSEQYF. The CDR3 nucleotides read TGTGCCAGCAGCGTTTCAGGGAGGAGCGAGCAGTACTTC.

The chain recombines TRBV12-3 or TRBV12-4 with TRBJ2-1; D possibly corresponds to TRBD2 (6 bases). Trimming removed 5 bases at V and 1 base at J, with 15 bases between. The CDR3 runs to 16 residues. The CDR3 loop is CASSQGTLTSYNEQFF. CDR3 sequence (DNA): TGTGCCAGCAGTCAAGGGACTTTGACTTCCTACAATGAGCAGTTCTTC.

The chain has TRBV20-1 and TRBJ1-5; TRBD1 aligns across 9 bases. V was clipped by 5 bases and J by 0 bases; unmatched bases: 8. CDR1 and CDR2 from the germline V gene are DFQATT and SNEGSKA (reference sequence). This CDR3 comprises 16 residues. This CDR3 is CSARPGTGISNQPQHF. The CDR3 region has the DNA TGCAGTGCTCGTCCCGGGACAGGGATTAGCAATCAGCCCCAGCATTTT.

The genes are TRBV7-9 and TRBJ1-4, with 7 bases aligning to TRBD1. After removal of 5 bases from V and 7 bases from J, the junction contained 10 bases not matched to a gene. The CDR3 length is 15 residues. Germline CDR1 reads SEHNR; CDR2 reads FQNEAQ (reference sequence). The CDR3, as DNA: TGTGCCAGCAGCCCCCAGGGGGGTAGGGGTGAAAAACTGTTTTTT. Translating gives CASSPQGGRGEKLFF.

The genes are TRBV6-6 and TRBJ1-1; D unresolved. Germline CDR1 is MNHNY and CDR2 is SVGAGI (reference sequence). This CDR3 region has 12 residues. The V gene lost 6 bases and the J gene lost 5 bases, with 10 bases spanning the gap. CDR3 DNA sequence: TGTGCCAGCAGAGTTCGAGGAACTGAAGCTTTCTTT. Amino acid sequence: CASRVRGTEAFF.

The genes are TRBV30 and TRBJ1-4; TRBD1 is a possible D gene (6 bases). Germline CDR1 GTSNPN, CDR2 SVGIG (reference sequence). Trimming pared 0 bases from V and 0 bases from J, leaving 14 bases between. There are 17 residues in the CDR3. The CDR3 is CAWSVGTSTATNEKLFF. The CDR3 nucleotides read TGTGCCTGGAGTGTTGGGACAAGTACTGCAACTAATGAAAAACTGTTTTTT.

In its sample, this clonotype was seen a few times. V and J are TRBV7-6 and TRBJ1-4; D remains unclear. CDR3 length equals 12 residues. The V gene's germline CDR1 is SGHVS and CDR2 FNYEAQ. Between the trimmed V and J ends, which lost 4 bases and 11 bases, there was a span of 11 bases. The CDR3 DNA reads as TGTGCCAGCAGCTCATACAGCGGGAAACTGTTTTTT. The encoded protein is CASSSYSGKLFF.

This clonotype appeared once. The chain joins TRBV7-7 to TRBJ2-2; D is uncertain. Per the germline V gene, CDR1 is SSHAT and CDR2 is FNYEAQ (reference sequence). The V end was cut by 2 bases, the J end by 3 bases, with 4 bases between. This CDR3 has 13 amino acids. The CDR3 loop reads CASSLSYTGELFF. CDR3 bases: TGTGCCAGCAGCTTAAGCTACACCGGGGAGCTGTTTTTT. The full variable domain, in which reference TRBV7-7 and TRBJ2-2 provide the parts outside the CDR3, is GAGVSQSPRYKVTKRGQDVTLRCDPISSHATLYWYQQALGQGPEFLTYFNYEAQPDKSGLPSDRFSAERPEGSISTLTIQRTEQRDSAMYRCASSLSYTGELFFGEGSRLTVL.

V and J are TRBV16 and TRBJ2-3; D could derive from TRBD1 or TRBD2 (5 bases each). Germline CDR1 and CDR2: KGHSY and FQNENV. This CDR3 has 17 amino acids. Trimming took off 4 bases at V and 1 base at J, with 18 bases between the two ends. CDR3 sequence reads: CASSPFSGRFRTDTQYF. Here the CDR3 DNA reads TGTGCCAGCAGCCCTTTTTCGGGACGCTTCCGCACAGATACGCAGTATTTT. The full variable domain, rest sourced from reference TRBV16 and TRBJ2-3, is GEEVAQTPKHLVRGEGQKAKLYCAPIKGHSYVFWYQQVLKNEFKFLISFQNENVFDETGMPKERFSAKCLPNSPCSLEIQATKLEDSAVYFCASSPFSGRFRTDTQYFGPGTRLTVL.

The chain joins TRBV3-1 to TRBJ2-5, with TRBD2 matching over 16 bases. Germline V gene data show CDR1 as LGHDT and CDR2 as YNNKEL (reference sequence). The CDR3 length is 18 residues. V gave up 4 bases and J gave up 1 base; unmatched junction bases: 6. CDR3 in amino acids: CASSRGLAGGGGQETQYF. The CDR3 nucleotides are TGTGCCAGCAGCCGGGGACTAGCGGGAGGGGGGGGCCAAGAGACCCAGTACTTC.

The J gene is TRBJ2-1, the V gene TRBV5-1; no definite D call. The CDR3 loop spans 15 amino acids. The V and J ends lost 4 bases and 0 bases respectively, with 11 bases between them. Germline V gene lookup returns CDR1 SGHRS and CDR2 YFSETQ. CDR3 nucleotides: TGCGCCAGCAGCATTACAGTAAGCTCCTACAATGAGCAGTTCTTC. Protein: CASSITVSSYNEQFF.

CDR3 bases: TGTGCCAGCAGCTCAAAGACCGCGGGTACCCAGTACTTC. Amino acid sequence: CASSSKTAGTQYF. The rearrangement uses TRBV7-9 and TRBJ2-5; tentatively, D is TRBD2 (5 bases). CDR1 and CDR2 (germline): SEHNR, FQNEAQ (reference sequence). Between the trimmed V and J ends, which lost 4 bases and 8 bases, there was a span of 14 bases. The CDR3 has 13 residues. The variable domain in full, completed from reference TRBV7-9 and TRBJ2-5, reads DTGVSQNPRHKITKRGQNVTFRCDPISEHNRLYWYRQTLGQGPEFLTYFQNEAQLEKSRLLSDRFSAERPKGSFSTLEIQRTEQGDSAMYLCASSSKTAGTQYFGPGTRLLVL.

The genes are TRBV5-4 and TRBJ2-2; possible D gene TRBD2, 5 bases. Trimming removed 4 bases from V and 1 base from J, with 8 bases in between. Per the germline V gene, CDR1 is SGHNT and CDR2 is YYREEE (reference sequence). This CDR3 contains 14 residues. The CDR3 reads CASSPAGNTGELFF. As DNA, the CDR3 is TGTGCCAGCAGCCCTGCGGGGAACACCGGGGAGCTGTTTTTT.

The count of this clonotype is one. The genes are TRBV6-1 and TRBJ1-5, with 9 bases matching TRBD1. The CDR3 is 17 residues long. In germline, CDR1 is MNHNS, CDR2 SASEGT. V dropped 4 bases and J dropped 1; count of bases not matched to a gene: 8. The CDR3 DNA reads as TGTGCCAGCAGTGCCCTCTGGACAGGGGTGAGCAATCAGCCCCAGCATTTT. Encoded protein: CASSALWTGVSNQPQHF.

The chain links TRBV7-9 to TRBJ1-5; D perhaps matches TRBD1 (6 bases). Germline V gene data show CDR1 as SEHNR and CDR2 as FQNEAQ (reference sequence). The CDR3 runs to 16 residues. Deletions cut 1 base from V and 3 bases from J, with 13 bases between. The CDR3 DNA reads as TGTGCCAGCAGCTTAGGACAGGCCGACAACAATCAGCCCCAGCATTTT. Amino acids: CASSLGQADNNQPQHF.

V usage is TRBV18 and J usage is TRBJ2-3, with D hard to call. Trimming shortened V by 0 bases and J by 4 bases, and 5 bases separated the two germline ends. This CDR3 spans 13 amino acids. Germline values: CDR1 KGHSH, CDR2 LQKENI. CDR3 coding DNA: TGTGCCAGCTCACCACCCTCGGCAGATACGCAGTATTTT. Translation gives CASSPPSADTQYF.

The genes are TRBV6-1 and TRBJ2-1; 9 nucleotides match TRBD2. Germline CDR1 is MNHNS and CDR2 is SASEGT. With V trimmed by 6 bases and J by 3 bases, 9 bases remained unmatched. CDR3 size: 16 residues. CDR3: CASRVSGSAYYNEQFF. The CDR3 nucleotides are TGTGCCAGCAGGGTTAGCGGGAGTGCCTACTACAATGAGCAGTTCTTC.

This clonotype occurred once. The chain employs TRBV12-3 or TRBV12-4 and TRBJ2-3; 7 nucleotides agree with TRBD2. The CDR3 extends over 15 amino acids. The V gene end was trimmed by 6 bases and the J gene end by 5 bases; junction bases not matched to a gene: 11. The DNA of the CDR3 is TGTGCCAGCAGCCCCGATGGGGGAGGGCGAGATACGCAGTATTTT. Translating it yields CASSPDGGGRDTQYF.

The V and J genes are TRBV20-1 and TRBJ2-5; 12 bases map to TRBD2. The CDR3 spans 17 residues. Germline assignment: CDR1 DFQATT and CDR2 SNEGSKA (reference sequence). The trim removed 0 bases at V and 4 bases at J, leaving 9 bases unmatched. CDR3 DNA: TGCAGTGCTAGAGATTGGGCTAGCGGGAGGGCAAGAGAGACCCAGTACTTC. As protein: CSARDWASGRARETQYF.

The chain recombines TRBV4-2 with TRBJ2-3, with 12 bases lining up with TRBD2. From germline, CDR1 is LGHNA and CDR2 YNFKEQ. The trim removed 1 base at V and 3 bases at J, leaving 2 bases unmatched. The CDR3 has 16 residues. CDR3 region: CASSQASGRGTDTQYF. CDR3 DNA sequence: TGTGCCAGCAGCCAAGCTAGCGGGAGGGGGACAGATACGCAGTATTTT.